This T cell receptor (beta chain) was profiled in a study of hypomethylating agent response in myelodysplastic syndrome. CDR3 length equals 18 residues. Looked up from germline, CDR1 is LNHDA and CDR2 is SQIVND (reference sequence). Two replicates of 200 ng each gave 400 ng DNA per sample, survey resolution. Generated by immunoSEQ multiplex PCR, the TCRdb table keeps only in-frame clones and is missing some. Among approximately 2,200 clones listed, 75% to 85% were seen once. The source of this sequence is a human donor with myelodysplastic syndrome. This sequence joins TRBV19 and TRBJ2-5, with 9 bases lining up with TRBD2. The end of the DNA aligns better with TRBJ2-7, so the J call may be wrong. The sample was bone marrow, taken before or after starting hypomethylating agent treatment for myelodysplastic syndrome (not recorded which). CDR3: CASSIAAPLAGEAIEQYF. CDR3 nucleotides: TGTGCCAGTAGTATAGCCGCCCCATTAGCGGGAGAAGCGATCGAGCAGTACTTC.